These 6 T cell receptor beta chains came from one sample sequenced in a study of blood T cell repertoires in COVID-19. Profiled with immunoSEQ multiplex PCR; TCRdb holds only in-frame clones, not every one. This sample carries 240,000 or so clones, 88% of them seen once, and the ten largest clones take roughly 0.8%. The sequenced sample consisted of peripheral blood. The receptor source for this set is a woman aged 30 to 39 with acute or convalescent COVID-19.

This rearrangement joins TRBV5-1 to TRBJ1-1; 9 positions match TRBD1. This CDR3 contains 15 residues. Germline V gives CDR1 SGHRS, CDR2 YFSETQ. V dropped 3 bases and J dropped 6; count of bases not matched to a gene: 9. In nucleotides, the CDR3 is TGCGCCAGCAGCTCCGGGACAGGGTTATTCGCTGAAGCTTTCTTT. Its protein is CASSSGTGLFAEAFF.

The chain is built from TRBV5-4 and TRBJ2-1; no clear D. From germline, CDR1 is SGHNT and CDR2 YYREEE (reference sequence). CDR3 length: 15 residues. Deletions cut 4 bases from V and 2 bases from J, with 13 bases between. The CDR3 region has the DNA TGTGCCAGCAGCGCCACACAGCAGCCCTACAATGAGCAGTTCTTC. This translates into CASSATQQPYNEQFF.

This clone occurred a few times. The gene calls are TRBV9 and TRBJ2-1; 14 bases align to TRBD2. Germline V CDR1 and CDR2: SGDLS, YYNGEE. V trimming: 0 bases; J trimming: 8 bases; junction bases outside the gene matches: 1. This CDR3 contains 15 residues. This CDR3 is CASSVGLAGGYEQFF. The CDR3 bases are TGTGCCAGCAGCGTAGGACTAGCGGGAGGGTATGAGCAGTTCTTC.

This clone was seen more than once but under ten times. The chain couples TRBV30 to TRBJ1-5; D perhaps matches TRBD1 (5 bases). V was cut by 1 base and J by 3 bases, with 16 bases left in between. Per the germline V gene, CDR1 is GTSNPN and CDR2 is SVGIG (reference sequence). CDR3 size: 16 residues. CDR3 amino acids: CAWSGPRGSNNQPQHF. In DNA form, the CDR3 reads TGTGCCTGGAGTGGCCCTCGGGGGTCTAACAATCAGCCCCAGCATTTT.

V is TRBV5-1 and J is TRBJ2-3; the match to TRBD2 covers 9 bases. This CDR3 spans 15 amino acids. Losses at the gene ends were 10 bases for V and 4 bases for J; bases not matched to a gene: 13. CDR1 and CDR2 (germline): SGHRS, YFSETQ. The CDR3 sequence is CASQRVAGVADTQYF. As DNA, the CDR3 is TGCGCCTCTCAGAGGGTAGCGGGAGTTGCAGATACGCAGTATTTT.

CDR3 amino acids: CAISPSGQGYTF. The CDR3 DNA sequence: TGTGCCATCAGTCCTTCGGGACAGGGCTACACCTTC. The genes are TRBV10-3 and TRBJ1-2; 7 bases match TRBD1. Unmatched junction bases numbered 5, after V lost 5 bases and J lost 8 bases. The CDR3 runs 12 residues. Germline V lookup: CDR1 ENHRY, CDR2 SYGVKD.